This entry is about one T cell receptor beta chain. Its antigen is as yet unknown. Use of 60 Vbeta and 13 Jbeta primers characterized the PCR. Data came from immunoSEQ multiplex PCR; TCRdb stores just in-frame clones and leaves some out. The data show some 150,000 clones, over 60% seen once. The data were obtained in a study of cytomegalovirus exposure and HLA in healthy donors. The donors gave bone marrow, and they were healthy. General study findings and limits: Presence/absence analysis assumed near-uniform sequencing depth across donors. Altogether, more than 150 TCR beta chains were recorded as cytomegalovirus-associated. Most of the TCR beta V segments (in an earlier analysis) were productive either about 87% or about 30% of the time.

Germline CDR1 SEHNR, CDR2 FQNEAQ (reference sequence). The CDR3 extends over 13 amino acids. V lost 4 bases and J 5 bases, leaving 12 bases between the germline ends. Sequenced input: PBMCs. This sequence joins TRBV7-9 and TRBJ2-7; D is uncertain. This TCR came from a woman aged 45 to 65 in good health and CMV-seronegative. The CDR3 region has the DNA TGTGCCAGCAGCTCCCCTCCCCCCCACGAGCAGTACTTC. Its protein product is CASSSPPPHEQYF.